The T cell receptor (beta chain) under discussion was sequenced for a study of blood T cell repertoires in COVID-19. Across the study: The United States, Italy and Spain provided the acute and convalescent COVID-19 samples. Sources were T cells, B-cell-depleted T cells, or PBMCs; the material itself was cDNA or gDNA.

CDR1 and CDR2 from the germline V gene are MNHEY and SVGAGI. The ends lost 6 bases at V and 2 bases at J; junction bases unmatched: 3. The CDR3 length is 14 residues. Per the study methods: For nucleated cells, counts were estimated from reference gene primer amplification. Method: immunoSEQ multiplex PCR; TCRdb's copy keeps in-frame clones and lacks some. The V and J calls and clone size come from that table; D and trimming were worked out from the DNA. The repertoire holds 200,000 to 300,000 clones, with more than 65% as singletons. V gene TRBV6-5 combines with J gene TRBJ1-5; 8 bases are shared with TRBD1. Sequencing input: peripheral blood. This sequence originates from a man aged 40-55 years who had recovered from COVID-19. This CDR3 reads CASSATGGNQPQHF. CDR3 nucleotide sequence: TGTGCCAGCAGCGCGACAGGGGGCAATCAGCCCCAGCATTTT.